This note documents a single T cell receptor (beta chain) sequence. What it binds is not known. At the DNA level, this CDR3 is encoded by other sequences in the same sample as well. The CDR3 runs 13 residues. Germline trimming cut 4 bases from V and 4 bases from J; bases unmatched to any gene: 4. The germline V gene encodes CDR1 SGHRS and CDR2 YFSETQ. Method: immunoSEQ multiplex PCR; TCRdb's copy keeps in-frame clones and lacks some. The sample includes roughly 510,000 clones, roughly 85% of them seen just once. The data stem from a study of shared clonotypes between healthy human individuals. Study-wide points: Blood was the only sampled material, and tissue repertoires likely differ.

The sequenced sample consisted of PBMCs. This TCR was recovered from a woman aged 40 to 49 in good health. Some clones in this sample may be carry-over from other donors' samples. The chain carries TRBV5-1 and TRBJ2-7; TRBD1 aligns across 8 bases. The CDR3 reads CASSPQGAYEQYF. CDR3 DNA: TGCGCCAGCAGCCCCCAGGGGGCTTACGAGCAGTACTTC.